The TCR beta chain under discussion was sequenced for a study of cytotoxic CD8 clonotypes in ibrutinib-treated CLL. Whole-study context: For this cohort, patients were around eleven relapsed/refractory and roughly 14 treatment-naive, while 17 were IGHV unmutated. Study-level points and caveats: At baseline, clonality was higher than in age-matched healthy donors and correlated with CD8+ counts.

CDR1 is SQVTM and CDR2 is ANQGSEA in the germline V gene. The V and J ends lost 3 bases and 3 bases respectively, with 14 bases between them. The CDR3 sequence is 14 residues long. Generated by immunoSEQ multiplex PCR, the TCRdb table keeps only in-frame clones and is missing some. Of 250,000 to 350,000 clones detected, around 76% appear once; the ten largest clones hold about 5.3%. On this clone: Antigen: not known.

Library input was roughly 1.9 micrograms of DNA from cryopreserved PBMCs. The sequence derives from a human donor with chronic lymphocytic leukemia. Source: PBMCs, taken at disease progression, from a patient treated with ibrutinib. V and J are TRBV29-1 and TRBJ1-2; a weak D match, TRBD1 (6 bases). The CDR3 is CSVDRSHRDYGYTF. The CDR3 nucleotides are TGCAGCGTTGACAGGAGCCACAGGGACTATGGCTACACCTTC.